This T cell receptor beta chain is from a study of T-cell reconstitution after alpha-beta-depleted transplantation in children. Study-level points and caveats: Several hundred expanded graft clones reportedly gave rise to the alpha-beta T cells present about two months after transplant. Surviving recipient T cells and thymic progenitors underlay high day-60 TCRbeta diversity in some patients.

This clonotype has only a few counts. Its antigen is unknown. From germline, CDR1 is SGHDN and CDR2 FVKESK. The CDR3 totals 19 residues. Losses at the gene ends were 5 bases for V and 2 bases for J; bases not matched to a gene: 12. For TCRbeta, the library was prepared with unique molecular identifiers. TCRdb processed the PCR reads anew with MiXCR; each CDR3 protein has one entry. The sample shows hundreds of thousands of distinct CDR3 sequences, about an eighth of them seen only once. The starting material was PBMCs, mostly from graft donor cells, obtained 360 days after TCRalphabeta/CD19-depleted stem cell transplant. This sequence was found in a male patient younger than 18 who had a stem cell transplant for acute myeloid leukemia, so the T cells may come from the graft donor. The chain employs TRBV14 and TRBJ2-6, with 10 bases fitting TRBD1. CDR3 sequence reads: CASSSFPGTGVAGANVLTF. In DNA, the CDR3 is TGTGCCAGCAGCTCCTTTCCCGGGACAGGGGTTGCTGGGGCCAACGTCCTGACTTTC. Full variable domain (rest looked up from reference TRBV14 and TRBJ2-6): EAGVTQFPSHSVIEKGQTVTLRCDPISGHDNLYWYRRVMGKEIKFLLHFVKESKQDESGMPNNRFLAERTGGTYSTLKVQPAELEDSGVYFCASSSFPGTGVAGANVLTFGAGSRLTVL.